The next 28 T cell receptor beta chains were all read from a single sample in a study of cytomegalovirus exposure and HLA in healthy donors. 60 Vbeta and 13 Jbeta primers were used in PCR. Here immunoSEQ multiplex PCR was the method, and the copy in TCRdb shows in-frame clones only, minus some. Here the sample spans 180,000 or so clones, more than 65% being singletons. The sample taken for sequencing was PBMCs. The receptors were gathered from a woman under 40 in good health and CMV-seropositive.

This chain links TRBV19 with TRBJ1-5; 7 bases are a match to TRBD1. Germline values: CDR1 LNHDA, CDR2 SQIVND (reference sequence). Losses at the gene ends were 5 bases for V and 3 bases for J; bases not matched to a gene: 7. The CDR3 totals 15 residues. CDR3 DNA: TGTGCCAGTAGTTCGGGACAGACCAACAATCAGCCCCAGCATTTT. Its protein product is CASSSGQTNNQPQHF. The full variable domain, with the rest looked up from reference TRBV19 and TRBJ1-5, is DGGITQSPKYLFRKEGQNVTLSCEQNLNHDAMYWYRQDPGQGLRLIYYSQIVNDFQKGDIAEGYSVSREKKESFPLTVTSAQKNPTAFYLCASSSGQTNNQPQHFGDGTRLSIL.

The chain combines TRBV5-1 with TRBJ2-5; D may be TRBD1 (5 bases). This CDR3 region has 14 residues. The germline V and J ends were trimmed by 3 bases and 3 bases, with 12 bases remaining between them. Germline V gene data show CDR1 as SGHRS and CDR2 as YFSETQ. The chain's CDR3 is CASSSVTDKETQYF. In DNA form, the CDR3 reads TGCGCCAGCAGCTCCGTGACAGACAAAGAGACCCAGTACTTC.

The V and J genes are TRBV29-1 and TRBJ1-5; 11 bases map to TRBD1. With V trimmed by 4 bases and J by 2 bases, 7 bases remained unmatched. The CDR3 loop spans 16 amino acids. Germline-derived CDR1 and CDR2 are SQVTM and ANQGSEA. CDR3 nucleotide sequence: TGCAGCGTTGTTTGGACAGGGGGCGCGGGCAATCAGCCCCAGCATTTT. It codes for CSVVWTGGAGNQPQHF.

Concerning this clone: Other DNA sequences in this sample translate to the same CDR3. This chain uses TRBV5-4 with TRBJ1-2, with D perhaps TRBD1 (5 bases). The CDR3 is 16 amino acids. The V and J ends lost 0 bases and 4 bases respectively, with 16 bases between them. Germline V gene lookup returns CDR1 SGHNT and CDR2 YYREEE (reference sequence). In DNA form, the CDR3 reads TGTGCCAGCAGCTTGGCCGGGCAGGGAATTTTCTATGGCTACACCTTC. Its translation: CASSLAGQGIFYGYTF.

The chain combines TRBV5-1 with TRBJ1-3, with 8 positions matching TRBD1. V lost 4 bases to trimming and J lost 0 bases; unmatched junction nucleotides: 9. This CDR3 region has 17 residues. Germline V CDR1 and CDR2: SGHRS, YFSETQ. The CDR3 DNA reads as TGCGCCAGCAGCGGGGGGACAGGCCGCAGCTCTGGAAACACCATATATTTT. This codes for CASSGGTGRSSGNTIYF.

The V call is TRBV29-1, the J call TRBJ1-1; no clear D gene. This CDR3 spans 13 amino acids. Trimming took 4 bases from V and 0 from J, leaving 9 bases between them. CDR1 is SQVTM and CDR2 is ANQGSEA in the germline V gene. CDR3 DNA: TGCAGCGTTGTAAGAGACTTGAACACTGAAGCTTTCTTT. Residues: CSVVRDLNTEAFF.

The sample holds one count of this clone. The CDR3, as DNA: TGCGCCAGCGGAGGACAGGGGATCTACGAGCAGTACTTC. It translates to CASGGQGIYEQYF. The V and J genes are TRBV10-2 and TRBJ2-7, with 9 bases lining up with TRBD1. The CDR3 sequence is 13 residues long. Germline V lookup: CDR1 WSHSY, CDR2 SAAADI. V was pared by 8 bases and J by 3 bases, with 5 bases of the junction left unmatched.

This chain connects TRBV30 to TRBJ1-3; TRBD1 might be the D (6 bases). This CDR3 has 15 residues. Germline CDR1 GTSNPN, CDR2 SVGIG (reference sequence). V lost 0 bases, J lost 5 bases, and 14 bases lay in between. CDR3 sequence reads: CAWSVSGALRNTIYF. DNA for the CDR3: TGTGCCTGGAGTGTATCAGGGGCCTTGAGAAACACCATATATTTT.

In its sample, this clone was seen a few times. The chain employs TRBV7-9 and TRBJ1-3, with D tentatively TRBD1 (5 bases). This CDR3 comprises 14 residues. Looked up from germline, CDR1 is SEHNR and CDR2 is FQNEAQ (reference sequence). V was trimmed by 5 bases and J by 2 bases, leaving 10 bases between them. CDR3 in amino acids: CASSVDRAGNTIYF. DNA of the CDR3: TGTGCCAGCAGCGTCGACAGAGCTGGAAACACCATATATTTT.

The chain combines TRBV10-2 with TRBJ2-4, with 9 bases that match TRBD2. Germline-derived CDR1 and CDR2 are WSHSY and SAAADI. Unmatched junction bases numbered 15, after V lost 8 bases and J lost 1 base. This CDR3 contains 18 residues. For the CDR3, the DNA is TGCGCCAGCTCCCCGGGGGGGCGGGGGGGCTGGGCCAAAAACATTCAGTACTTC. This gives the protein CASSPGGRGGWAKNIQYF.

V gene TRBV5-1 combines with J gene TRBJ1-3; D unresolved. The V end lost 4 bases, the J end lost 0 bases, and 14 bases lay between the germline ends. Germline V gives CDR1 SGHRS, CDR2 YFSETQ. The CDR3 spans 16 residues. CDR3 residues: CASSPADMSSGNTIYF. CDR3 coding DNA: TGCGCCAGCAGCCCCGCGGATATGAGCTCTGGAAACACCATATATTTT. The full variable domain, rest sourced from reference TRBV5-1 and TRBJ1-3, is KAGVTQTPRYLIKTRGQQVTLSCSPISGHRSVSWYQQTPGQGLQFLFEYFSETQRNKGNFPGRFSGRQFSNSRSEMNVSTLELGDSALYLCASSPADMSSGNTIYFGEGSWLTVV.

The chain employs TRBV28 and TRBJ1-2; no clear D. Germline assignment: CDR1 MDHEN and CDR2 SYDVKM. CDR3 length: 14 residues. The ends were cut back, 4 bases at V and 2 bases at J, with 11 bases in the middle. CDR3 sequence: CASSSGTPNYGYTF. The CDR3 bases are TGTGCCAGCAGTTCAGGAACGCCGAACTATGGCTACACCTTC.

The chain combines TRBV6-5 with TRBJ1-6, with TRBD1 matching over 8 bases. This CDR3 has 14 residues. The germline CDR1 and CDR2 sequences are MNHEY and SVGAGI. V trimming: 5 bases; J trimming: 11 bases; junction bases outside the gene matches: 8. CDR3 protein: CASSQQQGGTPLHF. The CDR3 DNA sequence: TGTGCCAGCAGTCAGCAACAGGGGGGAACACCCCTCCACTTT.

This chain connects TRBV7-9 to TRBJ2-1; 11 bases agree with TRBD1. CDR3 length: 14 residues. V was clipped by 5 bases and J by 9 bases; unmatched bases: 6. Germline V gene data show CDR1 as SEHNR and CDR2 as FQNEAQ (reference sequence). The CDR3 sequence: CASSNRDRGGEQFF. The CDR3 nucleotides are TGTGCCAGCAGCAACCGGGACAGGGGGGGTGAGCAGTTCTTC.

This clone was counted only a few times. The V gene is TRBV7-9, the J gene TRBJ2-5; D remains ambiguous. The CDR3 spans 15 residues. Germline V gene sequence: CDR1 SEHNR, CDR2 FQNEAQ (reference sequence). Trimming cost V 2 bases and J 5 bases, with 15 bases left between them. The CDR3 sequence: CASSLRRIARETQYF. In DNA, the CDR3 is TGTGCCAGCAGCTTAAGACGGATAGCTCGGGAGACCCAGTACTTC.

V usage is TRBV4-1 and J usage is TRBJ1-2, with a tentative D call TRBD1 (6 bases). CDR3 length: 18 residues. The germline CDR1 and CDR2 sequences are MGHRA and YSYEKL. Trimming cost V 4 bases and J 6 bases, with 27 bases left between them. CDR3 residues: CASSPFPTGIPSLDGYTF. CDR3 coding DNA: TGCGCCAGCAGCCCCTTTCCGACAGGTATACCTTCATTGGATGGCTACACCTTC.

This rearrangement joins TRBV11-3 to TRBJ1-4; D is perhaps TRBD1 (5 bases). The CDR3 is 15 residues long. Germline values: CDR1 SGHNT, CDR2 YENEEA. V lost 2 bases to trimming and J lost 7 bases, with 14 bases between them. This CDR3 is CASSLPGRVGEKLFF. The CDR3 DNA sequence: TGTGCCAGCAGCTTACCAGGCAGGGTGGGTGAAAAACTGTTTTTT.

This CDR3 is CASKGTIQETQYF. The CDR3 DNA reads TGTGCCAGCAAGGGGACAATCCAAGAGACCCAGTACTTC. The gene calls are TRBV2 and TRBJ2-5; D is perhaps TRBD1 (6 bases). Germline V gene lookup returns CDR1 SNHLY and CDR2 FYNNEI. The germline V and J ends were trimmed by 7 bases and 1 base, with 10 bases remaining between them. CDR3 size: 13 residues.

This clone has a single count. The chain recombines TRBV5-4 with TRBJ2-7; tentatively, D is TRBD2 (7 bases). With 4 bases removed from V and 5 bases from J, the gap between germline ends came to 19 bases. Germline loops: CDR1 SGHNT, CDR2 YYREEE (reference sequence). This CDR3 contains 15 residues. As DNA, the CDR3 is TGTGCCAGCAGCCCCGGGGGGCGGGGCGGAAACGAGCAGTACTTC. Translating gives CASSPGGRGGNEQYF. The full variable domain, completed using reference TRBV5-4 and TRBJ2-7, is ETGVTQSPTHLIKTRGQQVTLRCSSQSGHNTVSWYQQALGQGPQFIFQYYREEENGRGNFPPRFSGLQFPNYSSELNVNALELDDSALYLCASSPGGRGGNEQYFGPGTRLTVT.

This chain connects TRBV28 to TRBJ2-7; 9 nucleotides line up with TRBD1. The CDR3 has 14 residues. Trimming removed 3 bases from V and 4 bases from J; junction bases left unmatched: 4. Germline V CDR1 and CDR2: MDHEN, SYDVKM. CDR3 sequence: CASSFGDREYEQYF. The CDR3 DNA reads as TGTGCCAGCAGTTTTGGGGACAGGGAGTACGAGCAGTACTTC.

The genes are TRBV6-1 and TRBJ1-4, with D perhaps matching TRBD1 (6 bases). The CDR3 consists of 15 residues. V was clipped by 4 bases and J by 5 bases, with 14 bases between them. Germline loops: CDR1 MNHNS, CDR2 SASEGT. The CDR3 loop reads CASSGGGEGNEKLFF. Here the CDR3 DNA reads TGTGCCAGCAGTGGGGGGGGCGAGGGGAATGAAAAACTGTTTTTT.

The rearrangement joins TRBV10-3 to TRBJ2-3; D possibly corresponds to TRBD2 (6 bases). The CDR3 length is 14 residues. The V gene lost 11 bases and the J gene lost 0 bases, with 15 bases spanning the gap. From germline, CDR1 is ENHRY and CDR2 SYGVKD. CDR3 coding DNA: TGTGCCGCCAGAAGTGGGACTAGCACAGATACGCAGTATTTT. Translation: CAARSGTSTDTQYF.

The CDR3 protein is CASSFGRPATGELFF. CDR3 coding DNA: TGTGCCAGCAGCTTTGGGAGGCCAGCCACCGGGGAGCTGTTTTTT. This chain joins TRBV5-6 and TRBJ2-2, with D maybe TRBD2 (6 bases). The CDR3 is 15 amino acids. Deletions cut 2 bases from V and 4 bases from J, with 12 bases between. Germline V lookup: CDR1 SGHDT, CDR2 YYEEEE.

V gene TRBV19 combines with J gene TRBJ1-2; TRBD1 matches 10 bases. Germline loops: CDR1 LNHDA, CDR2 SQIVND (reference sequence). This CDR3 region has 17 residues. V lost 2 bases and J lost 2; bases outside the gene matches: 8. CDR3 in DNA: TGTGCCAGTAGTATACCCCGGGGACAGGGGCGGAACTATGGCTACACCTTC. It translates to CASSIPRGQGRNYGYTF. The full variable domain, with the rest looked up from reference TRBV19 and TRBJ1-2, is DGGITQSPKYLFRKEGQNVTLSCEQNLNHDAMYWYRQDPGQGLRLIYYSQIVNDFQKGDIAEGYSVSREKKESFPLTVTSAQKNPTAFYLCASSIPRGQGRNYGYTFGSGTRLTVV.

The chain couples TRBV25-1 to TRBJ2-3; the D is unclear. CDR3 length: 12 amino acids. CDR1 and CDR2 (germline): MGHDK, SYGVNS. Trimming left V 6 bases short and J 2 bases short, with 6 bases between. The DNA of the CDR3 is TGTGCCAGCAGCACATACACAGATACGCAGTATTTT. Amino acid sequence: CASSTYTDTQYF.

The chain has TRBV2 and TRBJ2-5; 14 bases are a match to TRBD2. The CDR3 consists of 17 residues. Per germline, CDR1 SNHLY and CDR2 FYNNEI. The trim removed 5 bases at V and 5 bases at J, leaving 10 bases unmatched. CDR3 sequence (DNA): TGTGCCAGCAGTCAAGGACTAGCGGGGGGTCCGGAGGAGACCCAGTACTTC. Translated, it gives CASSQGLAGGPEETQYF.

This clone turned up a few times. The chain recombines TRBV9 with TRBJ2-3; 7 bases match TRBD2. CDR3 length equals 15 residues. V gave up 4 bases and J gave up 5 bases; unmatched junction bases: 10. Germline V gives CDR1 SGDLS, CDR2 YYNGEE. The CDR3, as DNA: TGTGCCAGCAGCCCCCAGACTAGCAAAGGAGATACGCAGTATTTT. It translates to CASSPQTSKGDTQYF. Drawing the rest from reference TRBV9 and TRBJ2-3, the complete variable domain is DSGVTQTPKHLITATGQRVTLRCSPRSGDLSVYWYQQSLDQGLQFLIQYYNGEERAKGNILERFSAQQFPDLHSELNLSSLELGDSALYFCASSPQTSKGDTQYFGPGTRLTVL.

Written as DNA, the CDR3 is TGCGCCAGCAGTCCTACGACAGGCGAACGCGGGGAGCTGTTTTTT. This gives the protein CASSPTTGERGELFF. V usage is TRBV10-1 and J usage is TRBJ2-2, with TRBD1 as a possible D gene (6 bases). CDR3 size: 15 residues. From germline, CDR1 is WNHNN and CDR2 SYGVQD (reference sequence). Trimming removed 5 bases at V and 7 bases at J, with 17 bases between.